The 9 T cell receptor beta chains reported below all come from one sample, sequenced in a study of response to subunit inactivated influenza vaccine. TCRdb itself ran the RT-PCR reads through MiXCR, one entry per CDR3 protein. The sample carries 650,000 or so distinct CDR3 sequences, about 15% recorded once. This material consisted of PBMCs from blood, taken approximately 15 days before vaccination. These receptors were taken from a man in his fifties who received an inactivated influenza vaccine.

This clonotype has just a few counts. V and J are TRBV4-1 and TRBJ1-4; a possible D gene is TRBD1 (6 bases). This CDR3 spans 15 amino acids. V lost 2 bases to trimming and J lost 5 bases, with 12 bases between them. Per germline, CDR1 MGHRA and CDR2 YSYEKL. CDR3 nucleotides: TGCGCCAGCAGCCAATTAGTCAGGGGAAATGAAAAACTGTTTTTT. It yields the protein CASSQLVRGNEKLFF.

This chain links TRBV9 with TRBJ2-1; 10 nucleotides agree with TRBD2. CDR3 size: 18 residues. From germline, CDR1 is SGDLS and CDR2 YYNGEE. The V gene end was trimmed by 0 bases and the J gene end by 0 bases; junction bases not matched to a gene: 6. The DNA of the CDR3 is TGTGCCAGCAGCGTAGTGGGTAGCGGGGGGCGCTCCTACAATGAGCAGTTCTTC. Translated: CASSVVGSGGRSYNEQFF.

The chain uses TRBV5-8 and TRBJ2-1; 10 nucleotides line up with TRBD2. The germline CDR1 and CDR2 sequences are SGHTS and YDEGEE. V gave up 1 base and J gave up 4 bases; unmatched junction bases: 5. The CDR3 has 16 amino acids. CDR3 sequence (DNA): TGTGCCAGCAGCTTGAGGCTAGCGGGGGTTTACAATGAGCAGTTCTTC. Amino acids: CASSLRLAGVYNEQFF.

This clonotype was seen many times. The V call is TRBV20-1, the J call TRBJ1-1, with no clear D. Germline V gene lookup returns CDR1 DFQATT and CDR2 SNEGSKA (reference sequence). V lost 6 bases and J 4 bases, leaving 12 bases between the germline ends. This CDR3 has 12 residues. The CDR3 nucleotides are TGCAGTGCAGTGCCGATGCGCACTGAAGCTTTCTTT. This sequence encodes CSAVPMRTEAFF.

The CDR3 DNA sequence: TGTGCCAGCAGCCAATTGGGGACAGGGGGCCACAATGAGCAGTTCTTC. This gives the protein CASSQLGTGGHNEQFF. J is TRBJ2-1 and V is TRBV14; 12 positions match TRBD1. The CDR3 consists of 16 residues. The V segment lost 2 bases and the J segment 5 bases; nucleotides outside the gene matches: 4. The germline gives CDR1 SGHDN, CDR2 FVKESK.

On this clonotype: Sequence at one end of the junction differs from germline and may be a read error. The chain is built from TRBV7-8 and TRBJ1-4; TRBD1 is a possible D gene (6 bases). The CDR3 totals 13 residues. Germline-derived CDR1 and CDR2 are SGHVS and FQNEAQ. Here the CDR3 reads CAISLHAYQGLFF. CDR3 DNA: TGTGCCATCAGCCTCCACGCTTACCAGGGGCTGTTTTTT.

This clonotype was detected only a few times. The V and J genes are TRBV4-3 and TRBJ2-3; 11 bases fit TRBD2. With V trimmed by 3 bases and J by 0 bases, 8 bases remained unmatched. The CDR3 has 18 amino acids. The germline CDR1 and CDR2 sequences are LGHNA and YSLEER. For the CDR3, the DNA is TGCGCCAGCAGCCAGGGACTAGCGGATGACTCTAGCACAGATACGCAGTATTTT. Its protein product is CASSQGLADDSSTDTQYF.

In this sample, this clonotype turned up a few times. The chain joins TRBV10-3 to TRBJ2-5; TRBD2 agrees at 11 bases. Germline V gene data show CDR1 as ENHRY and CDR2 as SYGVKD. The CDR3 has 14 amino acids. With 4 bases clipped from V and 5 bases from J, the junction kept 3 bases outside the gene matches. The CDR3 DNA is TGTGCCATCAGTGTTAGCGGGGGGGCGGAGACCCAGTACTTC. This encodes CAISVSGGAETQYF.

This rearrangement joins TRBV12-3 or TRBV12-4 to TRBJ2-3; D is unclear. V was trimmed by 1 base and J by 6 bases, leaving 11 bases between them. The CDR3 is 14 amino acids. The CDR3 region is CASSLVQPTDTQYF. The CDR3 DNA follows: TGTGCCAGCAGTTTAGTCCAACCCACCGATACGCAGTATTTT.